These 8 T cell receptor beta chains were all obtained from the same sample, sequenced in a study of cytomegalovirus exposure and HLA in healthy donors. Researchers ran the PCR with 60 Vbeta and 13 Jbeta primers. The method was immunoSEQ multiplex PCR; TCRdb's version includes in-frame clones alone and lacks a portion of them. This sample has 65,000 to 90,000 clones, with 65% to 80% found just once. Sample: PBMCs. Receptors were obtained from a man aged 35 to 55 in good health and CMV-seronegative.

Written as DNA, the CDR3 is TGTGCCAGCAGCTTAGGCACAGGGTCGGGCACCTTC. Protein: CASSLGTGSGTF. The rearrangement joins TRBV7-2 to TRBJ1-2; D may be TRBD1 (6 bases). Germline V lookup: CDR1 SGHTA, CDR2 FQGNSA. The V gene lost 1 base and the J gene lost 13 bases, with 13 bases spanning the gap. The CDR3 sequence is 12 residues long.

V gene TRBV27 combines with J gene TRBJ2-1; 8 positions match TRBD2. Germline V gene data show CDR1 as MNHEY and CDR2 as SMNVEV (reference sequence). CDR3 length: 17 residues. V lost 5 bases, J lost 0 bases, and 9 bases stayed unmatched. Here the CDR3 DNA reads TGTGCCAGCAGTACCTTGTGGCTAGCGGGCTCCTACAATGAGCAGTTCTTC. It yields the protein CASSTLWLAGSYNEQFF.

This clone was picked up one time. The V gene is TRBV7-3, the J gene TRBJ2-1; D might be TRBD2 (5 bases). The germline CDR1 and CDR2 sequences are SGHTA and FQGTGA. Trimming removed 5 bases from V and 4 bases from J, with 9 bases in between. CDR3 length equals 13 residues. The CDR3 DNA sequence: TGTGCCAGCAGCCTAGCATTGTACAATGAGCAGTTCTTC. Translated, it gives CASSLALYNEQFF.

This clone was seen a few times. Here the CDR3 DNA reads TGTGCCAGCAGTCCGGGACTAGAGGTCCACGAGCAGTACTTC. Its translation: CASSPGLEVHEQYF. The chain couples TRBV4-2 to TRBJ2-7; 8 nucleotides line up with TRBD2. Germline-derived CDR1 and CDR2 are LGHNA and YNFKEQ. The ends lost 6 bases at V and 5 bases at J; junction bases unmatched: 9. The CDR3 sequence is 14 residues long.

This clone was seen only once. The V and J genes are TRBV19 and TRBJ2-7; perhaps TRBD2 as D (6 bases). V was clipped by 6 bases and J by 3 bases, with 12 bases between them. Germline V gene sequence: CDR1 LNHDA, CDR2 SQIVND (reference sequence). The CDR3 is made up of 13 amino acids. CDR3 sequence reads: CASRAGRSYEQYF. The CDR3 DNA reads as TGTGCCAGTAGGGCGGGACGCAGCTACGAGCAGTACTTC.

This clone has only a few counts. This sequence joins TRBV7-2 and TRBJ1-5; a weak D match, TRBD1 (6 bases). The CDR3 is made up of 14 amino acids. Germline assignment: CDR1 SGHTA and CDR2 FQGNSA. Deletions cut 5 bases from V and 9 bases from J, with 17 bases between. This CDR3 is CASSRLQGKGPQHF. CDR3 DNA sequence: TGTGCCAGCAGCCGCTTGCAGGGGAAGGGGCCCCAGCATTTT.

This clone was seen only a few times. V gene TRBV7-8 combines with J gene TRBJ1-2; a possible D gene is TRBD1 (6 bases). CDR3 length: 15 amino acids. Trimming took 5 bases from V and 1 from J, leaving 14 bases between them. Germline CDR1 and CDR2: SGHVS and FQNEAQ. The CDR3 nucleotides are TGTGCCAGCAGCAGCCGGGACACGATTAACTATGGCTACACCTTC. Translation: CASSSRDTINYGYTF.

The V gene is TRBV20-1, the J gene TRBJ1-2; no definite D call. The CDR3 has 10 amino acids. The germline gives CDR1 DFQATT, CDR2 SNEGSKA (reference sequence). V was cut by 6 bases and J by 7 bases, with 9 bases left in between. The CDR3 region has the DNA TGCAGTGCCGGGGTGGGTGGCTACACCTTC. This translates into CSAGVGGYTF.